The sample holds many counts of the clone carrying this T cell receptor beta chain. CDR1 is SGHAT and CDR2 is FQNNGV in the germline V gene. Losses at the gene ends were 0 bases for V and 4 bases for J; bases not matched to a gene: 10. The CDR3 is 17 residues long. The data are from a study of early T cells in non-severe SARS-CoV-2 infection. About the research overall: Chains stayed unpaired after sequencing of bulk RNA from unsorted whole blood.

As part of library construction, unique molecular identifiers were attached to individual cDNA molecules. TCRdb passed the 5' RACE reads through MiXCR, listing each CDR3 protein once. The sample consists of more than 45,000 distinct CDR3 sequences, about 8.4% of them appearing once. Sequencing was done on a sample of whole blood. The TCR comes from an adult who was a healthcare worker with PCR-confirmed SARS-CoV-2 infection or an uninfected control (not recorded which). The V gene is TRBV11-2, the J gene TRBJ2-7; TRBD2 matches at 9 bases. This chain's CDR3 is CASSLDGLAGRAYEQYF. The CDR3 DNA reads as TGTGCCAGCAGCTTAGACGGCCTAGCGGGACGGGCTTACGAGCAGTACTTC. Full variable domain (missing parts from reference TRBV11-2 and TRBJ2-7): EAGVAQSPRYKIIEKRQSVAFWCNPISGHATLYWYQQILGQGPKLLIQFQNNGVVDDSQLPKDRFSAERLKGVDSTLKIQPAKLEDSAVYLCASSLDGLAGRAYEQYFGPGTRLTVT.